These 30 T cell receptor beta chains share one sample of origin, sequenced in a study of blood T cell repertoires in COVID-19 (dated by TCRdb to the early 2020s). Library preparation was by the immunoSEQ multiplex PCR assay. The table comes from immuneACCESS by way of TCRdb, which keeps in-frame sequences with V and J called. Part of the clones is missing from these tables; in studies checked, under half for an unresolved V gene and the rest for unknown reasons. The table for this sample lists roughly 410,000 clones; roughly 90% of them were counted only once. Jointly, the top ten make up approximately 1.5% of the sample. Material: peripheral blood. The receptors here all came from a woman in her thirties or forties with COVID-19, enrolled during active disease.

V and J are TRBV6-5 and TRBJ1-2; tentative D call: TRBD1 (6 bases). The CDR3 is made up of 15 amino acids. Trimming removed 4 bases from V and 4 bases from J, with 16 bases in between. Germline V lookup: CDR1 MNHEY, CDR2 SVGAGI. CDR3 in DNA: TGTGCCAGCAGTTCAGGACAGCCGGGGCTCTATGGCTACACCTTC. This encodes CASSSGQPGLYGYTF.

This chain joins TRBV7-8 and TRBJ1-1, with TRBD1 as a possible D gene (5 bases). The CDR3 has 14 residues. The ends were cut back, 5 bases at V and 4 bases at J, with 14 bases in the middle. From germline, CDR1 is SGHVS and CDR2 FQNEAQ. The CDR3 region has the DNA TGTGCCAGCAGCCCCACGGCGGGGGGCACTGAAGCTTTCTTT. Its translation is CASSPTAGGTEAFF.

The gene calls are TRBV27 and TRBJ1-6, with 9 bases lining up with TRBD1. CDR3 length: 15 amino acids. Germline V gives CDR1 MNHEY, CDR2 SMNVEV (reference sequence). V gave up 6 bases and J gave up 5 bases; unmatched junction bases: 5. DNA for the CDR3: TGTGCCAGCAGGCTACAGGGGGCGGATAATTCACCCCTCCACTTT. It encodes CASRLQGADNSPLHF.

The CDR3 loop reads CASSQGGHNGIYQPQHF. CDR3 in DNA: TGTGCCAGCAGTCAAGGAGGGCACAATGGGATTTATCAGCCCCAGCATTTT. The V gene is TRBV25-1, the J gene TRBJ1-5; D is ambiguous. The CDR3 is 17 amino acids. Germline V gene lookup returns CDR1 MGHDK and CDR2 SYGVNS. Trimming stripped 5 bases from V and 5 bases from J, with 22 bases between.

The chain recombines TRBV5-1 with TRBJ1-3; D gene uncertain. Germline V gene data show CDR1 as SGHRS and CDR2 as YFSETQ. The CDR3 consists of 16 residues. Trimming pared 4 bases from V and 0 bases from J, leaving 14 bases between. CDR3 sequence (DNA): TGCGCCAGCAGCCTCAGCGTCGTGCTCTCTGGAAACACCATATATTTT. Encoded protein: CASSLSVVLSGNTIYF.

This clone has more than one count but fewer than ten. The chain combines TRBV7-9 with TRBJ2-7; 7 nucleotides line up with TRBD2. The CDR3 is 14 amino acids. Trimming at V came to 2 bases and at J to 5 bases, leaving 6 bases not matched to a gene. Germline CDR1 reads SEHNR; CDR2 reads FQNEAQ (reference sequence). CDR3 loop: CASSLLPGGDEQYF. Here the CDR3 DNA reads TGTGCCAGCAGCTTACTTCCTGGGGGGGACGAGCAGTACTTC.

A word on this clone: At the DNA level, this CDR3 is encoded by other sequences in the same sample as well. The chain combines TRBV5-1 with TRBJ1-1; the match to TRBD1 covers 10 bases. This CDR3 contains 13 residues. V shed 4 bases, J shed 4 bases, and the junction held 1 base outside the gene matches. The germline gives CDR1 SGHRS, CDR2 YFSETQ. The CDR3 DNA reads TGCGCCAGCAGCGGACAGGGGGGCACTGAAGCTTTCTTT. It yields the protein CASSGQGGTEAFF.

The chain carries TRBV7-2 and TRBJ1-1; D not resolved. The germline V and J ends were trimmed by 2 bases and 8 bases, with 12 bases remaining between them. Per germline, CDR1 SGHTA and CDR2 FQGNSA. The CDR3 is 13 residues long. The CDR3 DNA follows: TGTGCCAGCAGCTTATTTGGAGTGCGAGAAGCTTTCTTT. Amino acid sequence: CASSLFGVREAFF.

The V gene is TRBV4-3, the J gene TRBJ1-2; unclear D gene. CDR1 is LGHNA, CDR2 YSLEER, per germline. This CDR3 spans 14 amino acids. Trimming left V 0 bases short and J 7 bases short, with 12 bases between. The CDR3 spells CASSQDSTIGGYTF. Here the CDR3 DNA reads TGCGCCAGCAGCCAAGACAGTACTATAGGTGGCTACACCTTC.

The chain couples TRBV5-4 to TRBJ1-1, with a tentative D call TRBD1 (5 bases). The V end was cut by 1 base, the J end by 9 bases, with 10 bases between. The germline V gene has CDR1 SGHNT and CDR2 YYREEE (reference sequence). The CDR3 loop spans 12 amino acids. The CDR3, as DNA: TGTGCCAGCAGCTTGTGGGCGGACAAAGCTTTCTTT. It codes for CASSLWADKAFF.

The rearrangement uses TRBV20-1 and TRBJ1-1; D is uncertain. The germline gives CDR1 DFQATT, CDR2 SNEGSKA (reference sequence). V gave up 6 bases and J gave up 1 base, with 12 bases separating them. The CDR3 extends over 13 amino acids. CDR3 amino acids: CSASTSGNTEAFF. CDR3 in DNA: TGCAGTGCCAGTACCTCAGGGAACACTGAAGCTTTCTTT.

The chain has TRBV9 and TRBJ1-4; 7 bases are a match to TRBD1. Germline CDR1 and CDR2: SGDLS and YYNGEE. V lost 3 bases and J lost 8; bases outside the gene matches: 10. The CDR3 sequence is 15 residues long. The CDR3 DNA sequence: TGTGCCAGCAGCGCTTCCCAGGGGGGAATAGAAAAACTGTTTTTT. It yields the protein CASSASQGGIEKLFF.

This chain uses TRBV30 with TRBJ1-1, with 8 bases identical to TRBD1. The CDR3 extends over 14 amino acids. The germline V gene has CDR1 GTSNPN and CDR2 SVGIG (reference sequence). After removal of 4 bases from V and 4 bases from J, the junction contained 8 bases not matched to a gene. CDR3 in DNA: TGTGCCTGGAACCGCCCGACAGGGGTCACTGAAGCTTTCTTT. As protein: CAWNRPTGVTEAFF.

This clone occurred once. The V gene is TRBV2, the J gene TRBJ1-5; D may be TRBD1 (5 bases). There are 16 residues in the CDR3. V lost 2 bases to trimming and J lost 1 base, with 12 bases between them. Germline assignment: CDR1 SNHLY and CDR2 FYNNEI. The CDR3 sequence: CASSESQGVSNQPQHF. DNA for the CDR3: TGTGCCAGCAGTGAAAGTCAGGGCGTCAGCAATCAGCCCCAGCATTTT.

The V gene is TRBV4-2, the J gene TRBJ1-3, with TRBD1 as a possible D gene (5 bases). Germline V CDR1 and CDR2: LGHNA, YNFKEQ. The CDR3 has 18 amino acids. V lost 0 bases, J lost 0 bases, and 15 bases lay in between. The CDR3 spells CASSQDKGVPSSGNTIYF. CDR3 DNA: TGTGCCAGCAGCCAAGATAAAGGGGTGCCGAGCTCTGGAAACACCATATATTTT.

The chain carries TRBV10-3 and TRBJ2-7, with 8 positions matching TRBD1. Germline lookup yields CDR1 ENHRY and CDR2 SYGVKD. J lost 4 bases, V lost 10 bases, and 6 bases had no gene match. The CDR3 runs to 12 residues. In DNA, the CDR3 is TGTGCCACTAGTACAGGGGGGTACGAGCAGTACTTC. Protein: CATSTGGYEQYF.

This chain uses TRBV2 with TRBJ2-5; 7 bases map to TRBD1. V gave up 4 bases and J gave up 3 bases; unmatched junction bases: 8. The CDR3 runs to 15 residues. CDR1 is SNHLY, CDR2 FYNNEI, per germline. The CDR3 nucleotides are TGTGCCAGCAGTGCTATCTCCGGGACAGAAGAGACCCAGTACTTC. Its protein product is CASSAISGTEETQYF.

This chain uses TRBV27 with TRBJ2-5; TRBD1 matches 8 bases. The CDR3 consists of 15 residues. Per germline, CDR1 MNHEY and CDR2 SMNVEV (reference sequence). Trimming removed 6 bases from V and 4 bases from J; junction bases left unmatched: 10. The CDR3 sequence: CASSASTGAVETQYF. CDR3 DNA: TGTGCCAGCAGCGCCTCGACAGGGGCGGTAGAGACCCAGTACTTC.

The chain combines TRBV6-4 with TRBJ1-4; D remains ambiguous. The V end was cut by 7 bases, the J end by 7 bases, with 16 bases between. The CDR3 runs 14 residues. Germline V lookup: CDR1 MRHNA, CDR2 SNTAGT. This chain's CDR3 is CASKVSTSSEKLFF. The CDR3 nucleotides read TGTGCCAGCAAAGTGTCGACATCGAGTGAAAAACTGTTTTTT.

Remarks on this clone: Other DNA sequences from this sample encode an identical CDR3 as well. This chain uses TRBV12-3 or TRBV12-4 with TRBJ1-2; 7 bases are shared with TRBD1. V gave up 5 bases and J gave up 2 bases; unmatched junction bases: 2. The CDR3 extends over 13 amino acids. In DNA form, the CDR3 reads TGTGCCAGCAGTCACAGGGGAAACTATGGCTACACCTTC. Amino acids: CASSHRGNYGYTF.

The chain joins TRBV28 to TRBJ2-3, with D unresolved. The CDR3 contains 13 residues. V was trimmed by 5 bases and J by 2 bases, leaving 8 bases between them. Per the germline V gene, CDR1 is MDHEN and CDR2 is SYDVKM. DNA of the CDR3: TGTGCCAGCAGTATCCAGTCCACAGATACGCAGTATTTT. Protein: CASSIQSTDTQYF.

The chain couples TRBV6-2 or TRBV6-3 to TRBJ1-1; 7 nucleotides align to TRBD1. V trimming: 0 bases; J trimming: 0 bases; junction bases outside the gene matches: 4. Per germline, CDR1 MNHEY and CDR2 SVGEGT. The CDR3 is made up of 16 amino acids. The CDR3 region has the DNA TGTGCCAGCAGTTACTCGGTGGGACAGTTGAACACTGAAGCTTTCTTT. Encoded protein: CASSYSVGQLNTEAFF.

This clone was seen once. The gene calls are TRBV5-4 and TRBJ1-2; 11 positions match TRBD1. The CDR3 is made up of 16 amino acids. Looked up from germline, CDR1 is SGHNT and CDR2 is YYREEE (reference sequence). Trimming removed 0 bases from V and 5 bases from J; junction bases left unmatched: 6. The chain's CDR3 is CASSLVGQGAFYGYTF. Here the CDR3 DNA reads TGTGCCAGCAGCTTGGTCGGACAGGGGGCTTTTTATGGCTACACCTTC.

This clone showed up just a few times. V is TRBV19 and J is TRBJ1-3, with 8 bases matching TRBD1. This CDR3 spans 19 amino acids. Trimming removed 11 bases from V and 4 bases from J; junction bases left unmatched: 25. Germline CDR1 is LNHDA and CDR2 is SQIVND (reference sequence). The CDR3 here is CASVTGTGGRYGQGNTIYF. CDR3 sequence (DNA): TGTGCCTCGGTTACCGGGACAGGAGGACGATATGGGCAAGGAAACACCATATATTTT. Drawing the rest from reference TRBV19 and TRBJ1-3, the complete variable domain is DGGITQSPKYLFRKEGQNVTLSCEQNLNHDAMYWYRQDPGQGLRLIYYSQIVNDFQKGDIAEGYSVSREKKESFPLTVTSAQKNPTAFYLCASVTGTGGRYGQGNTIYFGEGSWLTVV.

This clone was counted a few times. V usage is TRBV7-9 and J usage is TRBJ2-1; D possibly corresponds to TRBD2 (5 bases). Germline-derived CDR1 and CDR2 are SEHNR and FQNEAQ (reference sequence). The V gene lost 2 bases and the J gene lost 10 bases, with 21 bases spanning the gap. The CDR3 extends over 16 amino acids. The CDR3 nucleotides are TGTGCCAGCAGCTTATGGCGCGGGCCCATTTCCCCCGAGCAGTTCTTC. As protein: CASSLWRGPISPEQFF.

The chain links TRBV2 to TRBJ2-3; D gene uncertain. The CDR3 contains 9 residues. Germline CDR1 and CDR2: SNHLY and FYNNEI. The V and J ends lost 8 bases and 5 bases respectively, with 2 bases between them. The CDR3 loop reads CASRDTQYF. Here the CDR3 DNA reads TGTGCCAGCCGAGATACGCAGTATTTT.

The chain combines TRBV27 with TRBJ2-7, with a weak D call TRBD1 (7 bases). The length of the CDR3 is 13 residues. V lost 7 bases and J lost 6, with 16 bases in between. The germline V gene encodes CDR1 MNHEY and CDR2 SMNVEV (reference sequence). This CDR3 reads CASNNRGGGEQYF. CDR3 nucleotide sequence: TGTGCCAGCAACAACAGGGGAGGTGGCGAGCAGTACTTC.

V is TRBV28 and J is TRBJ1-5, with D maybe TRBD1 (6 bases). Germline CDR1 MDHEN, CDR2 SYDVKM. The V end lost 5 bases, the J end lost 6 bases, and 20 bases lay between the germline ends. The CDR3 totals 16 residues. The DNA of the CDR3 is TGTGCCAGCAGTCCACCGGGGCCAGGGGCGCTTCAGCCCCAGCATTTT. It codes for CASSPPGPGALQPQHF.

Written as DNA, the CDR3 is TGTGCCAGCAGTGAGGACAGCCTGAACACTGAAGCTTTCTTT. Protein sequence: CASSEDSLNTEAFF. The gene calls are TRBV6-1 and TRBJ1-1, with D perhaps matching TRBD1 (6 bases). Germline CDR1 is MNHNS and CDR2 is SASEGT. Trimming shortened V by 3 bases and J by 0 bases, and 8 bases separated the two germline ends. The CDR3 spans 14 residues.

This chain links TRBV6-2 or TRBV6-3 with TRBJ2-5; 12 bases fit TRBD2. Trimming removed 4 bases from V and 0 bases from J; junction bases left unmatched: 9. The CDR3 totals 18 residues. The V gene's germline CDR1 is MNHEY and CDR2 SVGEGT. CDR3 sequence: CASSSPTSGSPNQETQYF. CDR3 nucleotides: TGTGCCAGCAGTTCCCCGACTAGCGGGAGCCCTAACCAAGAGACCCAGTACTTC.